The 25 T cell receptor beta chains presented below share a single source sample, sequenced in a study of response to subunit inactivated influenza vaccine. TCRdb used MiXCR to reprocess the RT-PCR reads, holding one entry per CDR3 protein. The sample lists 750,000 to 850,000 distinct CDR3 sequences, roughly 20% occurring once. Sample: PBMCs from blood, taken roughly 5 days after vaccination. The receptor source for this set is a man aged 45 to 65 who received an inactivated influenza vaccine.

This chain's CDR3 is CSVVRYREFGYEQYF. CDR3 DNA: TGCAGCGTTGTAAGGTATCGGGAGTTCGGCTACGAGCAGTACTTC. The V call is TRBV29-1, the J call TRBJ2-7; D is possibly TRBD2 (6 bases). Germline V gives CDR1 SQVTM, CDR2 ANQGSEA. With 4 bases removed from V and 3 bases from J, the gap between germline ends came to 19 bases. This CDR3 is 15 amino acids long.

The CDR3 DNA follows: TGCAGTGCTAGAGATGTGACTAGCGCACAAGAGACCCAGTACTTC. Encoded protein: CSARDVTSAQETQYF. This chain uses TRBV20-1 with TRBJ2-5, with TRBD2 identical over 8 bases. The CDR3 consists of 15 residues. Germline V CDR1 and CDR2: DFQATT, SNEGSKA (reference sequence). Trimming removed 0 bases from V and 2 bases from J; junction bases left unmatched: 5.

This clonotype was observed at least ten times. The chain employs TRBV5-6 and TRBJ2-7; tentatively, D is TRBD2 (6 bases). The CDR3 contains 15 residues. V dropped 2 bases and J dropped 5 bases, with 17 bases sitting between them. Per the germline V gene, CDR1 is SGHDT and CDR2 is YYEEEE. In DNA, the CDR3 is TGTGCCAGCAGCTTCTCGGGACTCCTCGGTCACGAGCAGTACTTC. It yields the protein CASSFSGLLGHEQYF.

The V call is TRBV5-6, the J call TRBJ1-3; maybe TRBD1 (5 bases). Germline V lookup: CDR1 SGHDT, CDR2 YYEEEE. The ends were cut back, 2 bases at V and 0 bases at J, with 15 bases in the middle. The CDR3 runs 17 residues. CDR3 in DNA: TGTGCCAGCAGCTTCCGGACACAGAGAGACTCTGGAAACACCATATATTTT. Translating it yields CASSFRTQRDSGNTIYF.

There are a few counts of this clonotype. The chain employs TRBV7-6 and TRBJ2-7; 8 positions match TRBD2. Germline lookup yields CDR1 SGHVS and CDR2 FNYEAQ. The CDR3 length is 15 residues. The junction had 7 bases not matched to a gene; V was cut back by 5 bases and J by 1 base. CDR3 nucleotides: TGTGCCAGCAGCCCAATGGGCGGGGGGTCCTACGAGCAGTACTTC. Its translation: CASSPMGGGSYEQYF.

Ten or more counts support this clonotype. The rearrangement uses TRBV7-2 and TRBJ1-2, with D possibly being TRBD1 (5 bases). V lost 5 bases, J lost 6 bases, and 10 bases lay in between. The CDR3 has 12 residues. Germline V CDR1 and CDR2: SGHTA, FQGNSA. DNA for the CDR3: TGTGCCAGCAGCCCCGGGGCGCATGGCTACACCTTC. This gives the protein CASSPGAHGYTF.

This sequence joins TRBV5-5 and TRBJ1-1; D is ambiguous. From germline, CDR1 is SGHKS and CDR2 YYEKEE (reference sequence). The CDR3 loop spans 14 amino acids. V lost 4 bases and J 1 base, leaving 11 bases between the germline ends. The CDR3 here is CASSPWRANTEAFF. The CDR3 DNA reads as TGTGCCAGCAGCCCATGGAGGGCGAACACTGAAGCTTTCTTT.

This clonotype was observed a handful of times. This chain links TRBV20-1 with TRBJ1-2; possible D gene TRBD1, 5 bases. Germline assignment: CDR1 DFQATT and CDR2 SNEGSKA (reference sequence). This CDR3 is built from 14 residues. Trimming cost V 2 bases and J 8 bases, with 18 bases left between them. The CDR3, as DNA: TGCAGTGCTAGAAAAAGCAGAAACGAGGGGGGCTACACCTTC. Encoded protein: CSARKSRNEGGYTF.

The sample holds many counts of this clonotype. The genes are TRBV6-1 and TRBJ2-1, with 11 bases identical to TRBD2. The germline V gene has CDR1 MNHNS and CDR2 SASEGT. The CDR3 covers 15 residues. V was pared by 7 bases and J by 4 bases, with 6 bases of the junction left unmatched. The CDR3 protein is CASTHLAGGYNEQFF. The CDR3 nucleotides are TGTGCCAGCACCCACCTAGCGGGGGGTTACAATGAGCAGTTCTTC.

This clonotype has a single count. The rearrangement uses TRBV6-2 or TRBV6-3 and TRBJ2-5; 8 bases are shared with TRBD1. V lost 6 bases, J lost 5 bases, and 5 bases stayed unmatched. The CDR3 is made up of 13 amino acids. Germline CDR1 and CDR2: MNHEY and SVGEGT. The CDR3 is CASRRDRGETQYF. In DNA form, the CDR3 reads TGTGCCAGCAGAAGAGACAGGGGTGAGACCCAGTACTTC.

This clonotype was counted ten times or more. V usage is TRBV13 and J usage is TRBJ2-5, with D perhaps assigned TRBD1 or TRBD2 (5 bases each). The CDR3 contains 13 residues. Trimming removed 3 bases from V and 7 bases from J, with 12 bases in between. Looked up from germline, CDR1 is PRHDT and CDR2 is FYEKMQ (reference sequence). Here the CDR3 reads CASSFPRETTQYF. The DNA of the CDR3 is TGTGCCAGCAGCTTCCCCAGGGAGACGACCCAGTACTTC. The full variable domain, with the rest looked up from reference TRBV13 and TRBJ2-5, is AAGVIQSPRHLIKEKRETATLKCYPIPRHDTVYWYQQGPGQDPQFLISFYEKMQSDKGSIPDRFSAQQFSDYHSELNMSSLELGDSALYFCASSFPRETTQYFGPGTRLLVL.

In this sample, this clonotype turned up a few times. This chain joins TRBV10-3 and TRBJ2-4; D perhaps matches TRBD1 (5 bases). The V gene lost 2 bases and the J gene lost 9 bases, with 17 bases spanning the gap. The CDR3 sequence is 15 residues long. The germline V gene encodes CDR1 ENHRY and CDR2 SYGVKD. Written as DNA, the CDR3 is TGTGCCATCAGTGAGGGGGCAGGACCGTTGAGCATTCAGTACTTC. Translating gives CAISEGAGPLSIQYF.

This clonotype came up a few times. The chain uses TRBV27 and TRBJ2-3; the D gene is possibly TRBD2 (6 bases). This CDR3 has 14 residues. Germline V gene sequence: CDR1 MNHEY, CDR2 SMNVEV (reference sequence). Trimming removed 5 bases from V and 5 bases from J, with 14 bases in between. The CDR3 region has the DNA TGTGCCAGCAGTACGACTAGGGGATTAGATACGCAGTATTTT. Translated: CASSTTRGLDTQYF.

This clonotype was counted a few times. The CDR3 bases are TGTGCCAGCAGTCGTCAGAGTGGGACCCAGTACTTC. It is translated as CASSRQSGTQYF. This chain connects TRBV12-3 or TRBV12-4 to TRBJ2-5; D is unclear. V dropped 5 bases and J dropped 7 bases, with 11 bases sitting between them. The CDR3 consists of 12 residues.

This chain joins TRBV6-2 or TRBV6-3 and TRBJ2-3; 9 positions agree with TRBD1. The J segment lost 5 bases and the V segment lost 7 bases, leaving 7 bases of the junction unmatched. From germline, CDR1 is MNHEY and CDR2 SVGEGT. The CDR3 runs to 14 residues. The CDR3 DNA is TGTGCCAGCAACCGAGGACAGGGGTTAGATACGCAGTATTTT. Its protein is CASNRGQGLDTQYF.

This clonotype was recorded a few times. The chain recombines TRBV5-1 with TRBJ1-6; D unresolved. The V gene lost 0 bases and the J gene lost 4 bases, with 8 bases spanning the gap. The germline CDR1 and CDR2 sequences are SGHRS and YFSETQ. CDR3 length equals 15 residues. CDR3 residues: CASSLAGSYNSPLHF. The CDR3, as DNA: TGCGCCAGCAGCTTGGCTGGAAGTTATAATTCACCCCTCCACTTT.

The DNA for the CDR3 is TGTGCCAGCAATGCTAGCGGGAGAACCTACGAGCAGTACTTC. This translates into CASNASGRTYEQYF. V usage is TRBV28 and J usage is TRBJ2-7; TRBD2 aligns across 10 bases. CDR1 and CDR2 from the germline V gene are MDHEN and SYDVKM. Trimming took 7 bases from V and 2 from J; bases not matched to a gene: 5. This CDR3 is built from 14 residues.

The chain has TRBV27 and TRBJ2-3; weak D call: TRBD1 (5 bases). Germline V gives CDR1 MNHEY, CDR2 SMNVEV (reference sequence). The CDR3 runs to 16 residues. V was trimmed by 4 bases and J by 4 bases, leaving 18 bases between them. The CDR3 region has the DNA TGTGCCAGCAGTTCTATCAGGGATCTAGGCCCAGATACGCAGTATTTT. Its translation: CASSSIRDLGPDTQYF.

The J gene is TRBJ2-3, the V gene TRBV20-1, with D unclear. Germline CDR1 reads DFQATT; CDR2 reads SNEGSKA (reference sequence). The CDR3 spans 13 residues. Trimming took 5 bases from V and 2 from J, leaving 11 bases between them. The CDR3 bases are TGCAGTGCTTCGGACGGATACACAGATACGCAGTATTTT. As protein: CSASDGYTDTQYF.

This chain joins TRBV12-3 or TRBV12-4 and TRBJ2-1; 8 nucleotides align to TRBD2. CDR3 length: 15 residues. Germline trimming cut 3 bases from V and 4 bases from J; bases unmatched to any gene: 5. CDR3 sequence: CASSFTSGVYNEQFF. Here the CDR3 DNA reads TGTGCCAGCAGTTTTACTAGCGGAGTGTACAATGAGCAGTTCTTC.

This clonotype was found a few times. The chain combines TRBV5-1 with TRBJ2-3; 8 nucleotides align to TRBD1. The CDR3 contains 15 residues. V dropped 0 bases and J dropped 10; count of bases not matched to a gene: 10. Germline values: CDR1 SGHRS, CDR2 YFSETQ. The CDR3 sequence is CASSLEGQAPRAQYF. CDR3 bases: TGCGCCAGCAGCTTGGAGGGACAGGCCCCTAGGGCGCAGTATTTT.

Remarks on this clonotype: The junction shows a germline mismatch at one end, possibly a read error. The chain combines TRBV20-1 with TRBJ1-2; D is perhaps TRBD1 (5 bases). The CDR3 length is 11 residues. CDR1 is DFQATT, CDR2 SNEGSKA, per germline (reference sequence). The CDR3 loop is CSARRPPGDYF. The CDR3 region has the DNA TGCAGTGCTAGAAGACCTCCGGGGGATTACTTC.

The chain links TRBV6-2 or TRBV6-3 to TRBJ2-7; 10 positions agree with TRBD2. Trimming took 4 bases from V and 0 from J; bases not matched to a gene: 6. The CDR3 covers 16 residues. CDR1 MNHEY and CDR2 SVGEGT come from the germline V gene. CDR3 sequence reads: CASSSLLAGSSYEQYF. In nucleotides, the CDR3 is TGTGCCAGCAGTTCTCTACTAGCGGGAAGCTCCTACGAGCAGTACTTC.

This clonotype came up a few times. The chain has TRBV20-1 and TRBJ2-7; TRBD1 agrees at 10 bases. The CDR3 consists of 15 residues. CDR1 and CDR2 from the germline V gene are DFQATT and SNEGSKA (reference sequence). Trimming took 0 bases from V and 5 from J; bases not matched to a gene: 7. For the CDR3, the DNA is TGCAGTGCTAGAGATCTAGGGACAGGGGACCACGAGCAGTACTTC. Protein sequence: CSARDLGTGDHEQYF.

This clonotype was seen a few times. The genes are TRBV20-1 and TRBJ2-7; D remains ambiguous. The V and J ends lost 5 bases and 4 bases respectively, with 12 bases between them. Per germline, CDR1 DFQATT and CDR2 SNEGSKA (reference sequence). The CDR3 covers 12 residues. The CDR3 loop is CSARPRHYEQYF. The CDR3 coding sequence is TGCAGTGCTCGCCCCCGGCATTACGAGCAGTACTTC.